The 18 T cell receptor beta chains in this list originate from one sample, sequenced in a study of CD8 T cells in ankylosing spondylitis. Findings and caveats of the study: Ankylosing spondylitis blood seemed to carry a telltale TCR beta motif made of fewer than ten highly homologous variants.

Their recognized antigens are unknown. TCRdb independently ran MiXCR on the 5' RACE reads; one entry per CDR3 protein. Of roughly 370,000 distinct CDR3 sequences in the sample, about a fifth were seen once. Sequenced input: blood, either unsorted or a sorted T cell fraction (not recorded which). The receptors were gathered from a male donor with ankylosing spondylitis.

The DNA of the CDR3 is TGCAGTGCCCCGCGCCGGGACACCGGCCGAAACACCATATATTTT. Its protein product is CSAPRRDTGRNTIYF. The V call is TRBV20-1, the J call TRBJ1-3; D is possibly TRBD1 (6 bases). The germline CDR1 and CDR2 sequences are DFQATT and SNEGSKA (reference sequence). The CDR3 length is 15 residues. The ends were cut back, 6 bases at V and 5 bases at J, with 20 bases in the middle.

The rearrangement links TRBV7-8 to TRBJ2-3, with TRBD2 matching over 10 bases. V lost 5 bases, J lost 2 bases, and 16 bases stayed unmatched. Germline V CDR1 and CDR2: SGHVS, FQNEAQ. CDR3 length: 19 amino acids. The DNA of the CDR3 is TGTGCCAGCAGCAGCACGTTCGGTAGCGGGGGGACACCCACAGATACGCAGTATTTT. Protein product: CASSSTFGSGGTPTDTQYF.

The rearrangement uses TRBV4-2 and TRBJ2-5; 8 bases align to TRBD2. This CDR3 region has 16 residues. CDR1 is LGHNA and CDR2 is YNFKEQ in the germline V gene. J was trimmed by 6 bases and V by 4 bases; bases with no gene match: 13. CDR3 nucleotides: TGTGCCAGCAGCCTTGATCTGCTAGCGGGTTTTAAGACCCAGTACTTC. Translated, it gives CASSLDLLAGFKTQYF.

The gene calls are TRBV18 and TRBJ2-6; TRBD2 agrees at 11 bases. The V gene end was trimmed by 4 bases and the J gene end by 0 bases; junction bases not matched to a gene: 8. This CDR3 is 19 amino acids long. Germline values: CDR1 KGHSH, CDR2 LQKENI. CDR3 amino acids: CASSLFLAGGRSGANVLTF. The CDR3 DNA reads as TGTGCCAGCTCACTGTTCCTAGCGGGAGGTCGCTCTGGGGCCAACGTCCTGACTTTC.

V usage is TRBV14 and J usage is TRBJ1-3; perhaps TRBD1 as D (5 bases). Trimming took off 4 bases at V and 7 bases at J, with 17 bases between the two ends. The CDR3 is made up of 15 amino acids. Germline CDR1 and CDR2: SGHDN and FVKESK. As DNA, the CDR3 is TGTGCCAGCAGCCCGCCGGGTCAAGGGGACAACACCATATATTTT. This translates into CASSPPGQGDNTIYF.

This clonotype has more than one count but fewer than ten. This chain joins TRBV12-3 or TRBV12-4 and TRBJ2-3, with 7 bases aligning to TRBD1. Losses at the gene ends were 6 bases for V and 4 bases for J; bases not matched to a gene: 10. The CDR3 has 15 amino acids. The CDR3 nucleotides read TGTGCCAGCAGAAAGTCAGGGGGAATAGCAGATACGCAGTATTTT. This translates into CASRKSGGIADTQYF.

The rearrangement joins TRBV28 to TRBJ2-4; a weak D match, TRBD1 (5 bases). Looked up from germline, CDR1 is MDHEN and CDR2 is SYDVKM. V shed 6 bases and J shed 1 base, with 7 bases lying between them. The CDR3 is 13 amino acids. The CDR3 here is CASSRAAKNIQYF. CDR3 nucleotides: TGTGCCAGCAGCAGGGCTGCCAAAAACATTCAGTACTTC.

Only a few counts were recorded for this clonotype. This sequence joins TRBV2 and TRBJ1-5; TRBD1 aligns across 9 bases. J was trimmed by 7 bases and V by 4 bases; bases with no gene match: 5. This CDR3 has 14 residues. The germline gives CDR1 SNHLY, CDR2 FYNNEI. Here the CDR3 DNA reads TGTGCCAGCAGTGCGGACAGGGGATACCAGCCCCAGCATTTT. As protein: CASSADRGYQPQHF. The whole variable domain, filled in from reference TRBV2 and TRBJ1-5, reads EPEVTQTPSHQVTQMGQEVILRCVPISNHLYFYWYRQILGQKVEFLVSFYNNEISEKSEIFDDQFSVERPDGSNFTLKIRSTKLEDSAMYFCASSADRGYQPQHFGDGTRLSIL.

This clonotype was detected only a few times. The chain recombines TRBV18 with TRBJ1-4; 9 positions agree with TRBD1. Germline-derived CDR1 and CDR2 are KGHSH and LQKENI. The CDR3 spans 18 residues. V was clipped by 6 bases and J by 0 bases; unmatched bases: 11. In nucleotides, the CDR3 is TGTGCCAGCTCCCCGGGACAGGGCCCTCGTGCAACTAATGAAAAACTGTTTTTT. Its protein is CASSPGQGPRATNEKLFF.

The gene calls are TRBV29-1 and TRBJ2-5; maybe TRBD1 (5 bases). The CDR3 extends over 13 amino acids. V was shortened by 4 bases and J by 5 bases, with 14 bases between the two germline ends. The germline gives CDR1 SQVTM, CDR2 ANQGSEA. The chain's CDR3 is CSVGQGKGETQYF. The CDR3 DNA is TGCAGCGTTGGGCAGGGAAAAGGGGAGACCCAGTACTTC.

This clonotype was detected a few times. The chain uses TRBV29-1 and TRBJ2-7; unclear D gene. V lost 4 bases, J lost 2 bases, and 9 bases lay in between. The CDR3 runs to 12 residues. Germline CDR1 is SQVTM and CDR2 is ANQGSEA. Written as DNA, the CDR3 is TGCAGCGTTGGAGCAGGAACCTACGAGCAGTACTTC. This sequence encodes CSVGAGTYEQYF.

This sequence joins TRBV7-6 and TRBJ2-7; D perhaps matches TRBD2 (5 bases). Trimming took 5 bases from V and 5 from J, leaving 16 bases between them. CDR1 and CDR2 (germline): SGHVS, FNYEAQ. The CDR3 has 14 amino acids. The DNA for the CDR3 is TGTGCCAGCAGCCTAGGTGGCTCCGGGGACGAGCAGTACTTC. This encodes CASSLGGSGDEQYF.

The chain recombines TRBV5-4 with TRBJ2-3, with 12 bases identical to TRBD2. J was trimmed by 2 bases and V by 3 bases; bases with no gene match: 7. CDR1 and CDR2 from the germline V gene are SGHNT and YYREEE (reference sequence). CDR3 length: 17 amino acids. DNA of the CDR3: TGTGCCAGCAGCTCAAGCCTAGCGGGAGGGTACACAGATACGCAGTATTTT. This gives the protein CASSSSLAGGYTDTQYF.

V and J are TRBV20-1 and TRBJ2-1; 10 bases map to TRBD2. V lost 4 bases and J lost 5; bases outside the gene matches: 11. CDR3 size: 16 residues. Germline V gives CDR1 DFQATT, CDR2 SNEGSKA (reference sequence). The CDR3 bases are TGCAGTGCTAACCGTCCGTCGGGACTAGCGAACAATGAGCAGTTCTTC. Its protein is CSANRPSGLANNEQFF.

This clonotype was picked up a small number of times. The chain recombines TRBV7-9 with TRBJ1-4, with 9 positions matching TRBD1. The CDR3 spans 13 residues. Germline trimming cut 9 bases from V and 8 bases from J; bases unmatched to any gene: 7. From germline, CDR1 is SEHNR and CDR2 FQNEAQ (reference sequence). The CDR3 DNA reads as TGTGCCAGTTCGGACAGGGGAGGAGAAAAACTGTTTTTT. Amino acid sequence: CASSDRGGEKLFF.

This clonotype was seen more than once but under ten times. The genes are TRBV29-1 and TRBJ2-7, with D perhaps assigned TRBD1 or TRBD2 (7 bases each). V lost 3 bases to trimming and J lost 0 bases, with 15 bases between them. Germline CDR1 reads SQVTM; CDR2 reads ANQGSEA. This CDR3 spans 15 amino acids. As DNA, the CDR3 is TGCAGCGTTGATTCAGGGGGGGGCTCCTCCTACGAGCAGTACTTC. Its protein product is CSVDSGGGSSYEQYF.

The V call is TRBV29-1, the J call TRBJ2-7; perhaps D is TRBD1 or TRBD2 (5 bases each). Looked up from germline, CDR1 is SQVTM and CDR2 is ANQGSEA. The CDR3 is 11 amino acids. V was clipped by 4 bases and J by 7 bases, with 11 bases between them. The CDR3 sequence: CSVGRGFEQYF. The CDR3 DNA reads as TGCAGCGTTGGCCGGGGCTTTGAGCAGTACTTC.

The table lists this clonotype with many counts. The chain is built from TRBV7-2 and TRBJ2-1, with 8 bases matching TRBD2. Trimming took 0 bases from V and 7 from J; bases not matched to a gene: 11. Germline CDR1 reads SGHTA; CDR2 reads FQGNSA. The CDR3 runs to 17 residues. CDR3 sequence: CASSLARFSGRFNEQFF. CDR3 sequence (DNA): TGTGCCAGCAGCTTAGCACGTTTCAGCGGGAGATTTAATGAGCAGTTCTTC.